Shown below are 12 T cell receptor beta chains from a single sample sequenced in a study of relationships among human T cell subsets. From mRNA, alpha and beta CDR3 regions were amplified using semiquantitative ARM-PCR. Tagged nested gene-specific primers were used first, then communal superprimers amplified exponentially. TCRdb redid the calling of the multiplex PCR reads with MiXCR, one entry per CDR3 protein. The profile shows roughly 15,000 distinct CDR3 sequences, over 45% of them singletons. CD4+CD25+ regulatory T cells came from anti-CD25 bead selection of positively selected CD4+ cells. Source material: Tregs sorted from blood. The source is a man in his forties in good health.

CDR3 amino acids: CASSLIAGVNNEQFF. The CDR3 region has the DNA TGTGCCAGCAGCTTAATAGCGGGGGTTAACAATGAGCAGTTCTTC. The V and J genes are TRBV7-9 and TRBJ2-1, with TRBD2 identical over 9 bases. This CDR3 spans 15 amino acids. CDR1 and CDR2 from the germline V gene are SEHNR and FQNEAQ (reference sequence). J was trimmed by 5 bases and V by 2 bases; bases with no gene match: 4.

This clonotype was observed once. The chain combines TRBV11-2 with TRBJ2-1; tentatively, D is TRBD2 (5 bases). V lost 1 base and J 9 bases, leaving 13 bases between the germline ends. The CDR3 totals 14 residues. The V gene's germline CDR1 is SGHAT and CDR2 FQNNGV. The CDR3 DNA follows: TGTGCCAGCAGCTTAGCGGGATTGGACGGTGAGCAGTTCTTC. Its translation is CASSLAGLDGEQFF.

The chain joins TRBV4-2 to TRBJ2-3; D is unresolved. Trimming took off 0 bases at V and 6 bases at J, with 1 base between the two ends. CDR3 length equals 11 residues. From germline, CDR1 is LGHNA and CDR2 YNFKEQ. CDR3 amino acids: CASSQEDTQYF. CDR3 sequence (DNA): TGTGCCAGCAGCCAAGAGGATACGCAGTATTTT.

The V gene is TRBV14, the J gene TRBJ1-4; 7 nucleotides agree with TRBD1. Germline trimming cut 1 base from V and 5 bases from J; bases unmatched to any gene: 4. Germline V lookup: CDR1 SGHDN, CDR2 FVKESK. The CDR3 consists of 15 residues. CDR3 nucleotides: TGTGCCAGCAGCCAAGGGGGACAGCCGAATGAAAAACTGTTTTTT. Amino acid sequence: CASSQGGQPNEKLFF.

V is TRBV15 and J is TRBJ2-7; D might be TRBD1 (6 bases). This CDR3 region has 15 residues. Germline CDR1 LNHNV, CDR2 YYDKDF (reference sequence). Deletions cut 1 base from V and 5 bases from J, with 15 bases between. The CDR3 DNA reads TGTGCCACCAGCAGAGCAGTGGCAGGGGAAAACGAGCAGTACTTC. Translation gives CATSRAVAGENEQYF.

This chain connects TRBV28 to TRBJ2-7, with D possibly being TRBD1 or TRBD2 (5 bases each). V lost 10 bases to trimming and J lost 3 bases, with 10 bases between them. The germline V gene encodes CDR1 MDHEN and CDR2 SYDVKM. The CDR3 is 11 residues long. The CDR3 DNA follows: TGTGCCATTGCAGGGAGCTACGAGCAGTACTTC. It encodes CAIAGSYEQYF.

The chain is built from TRBV28 and TRBJ1-1; 8 bases align to TRBD1. The germline V gene has CDR1 MDHEN and CDR2 SYDVKM. V lost 5 bases and J lost 11; bases outside the gene matches: 16. This CDR3 has 15 amino acids. The CDR3 bases are TGTGCCAGCAGTCCCCGAGGGGGCGGCAGGGGGCGGGCTTTCTTT. Encoded protein: CASSPRGGGRGRAFF.

The chain has TRBV10-3 and TRBJ2-3, with D hard to call. The germline CDR1 and CDR2 sequences are ENHRY and SYGVKD. V lost 9 bases to trimming and J lost 9 bases, with 13 bases between them. The CDR3 covers 11 residues. The CDR3 region is CAIGKPETQYF. In DNA, the CDR3 is TGTGCCATTGGGAAACCGGAGACGCAGTATTTT.

The chain links TRBV5-1 to TRBJ2-7; TRBD2 matches 10 bases. This CDR3 is built from 15 residues. Germline CDR1 SGHRS, CDR2 YFSETQ. Trimming took 4 bases from V and 0 from J; bases not matched to a gene: 4. The CDR3, as DNA: TGCGCCAGCAGCGTCCTAGCGGGGGACTCCTACGAGCAGTACTTC. Translating it yields CASSVLAGDSYEQYF. The full variable domain, rest sourced from reference TRBV5-1 and TRBJ2-7, is KAGVTQTPRYLIKTRGQQVTLSCSPISGHRSVSWYQQTPGQGLQFLFEYFSETQRNKGNFPGRFSGRQFSNSRSEMNVSTLELGDSALYLCASSVLAGDSYEQYFGPGTRLTVT.

The gene calls are TRBV19 and TRBJ2-7; the match to TRBD1 covers 8 bases. The CDR3 runs to 12 residues. CDR1 is LNHDA, CDR2 SQIVND, per germline (reference sequence). V was clipped by 10 bases and J by 0 bases; unmatched bases: 2. As DNA, the CDR3 is TGTGCCACTCAGGGGGCCTCCTACGAGCAGTACTTC. Its protein is CATQGASYEQYF.

The rearrangement joins TRBV11-1 to TRBJ2-2; 9 bases are shared with TRBD1. This CDR3 is built from 17 residues. Trimming removed 2 bases from V and 0 bases from J; junction bases left unmatched: 4. Germline CDR1 SGHAT, CDR2 FQDESV (reference sequence). The CDR3 reads CASSLTGGTANTGELFF. CDR3 in DNA: TGTGCCAGCAGCTTAACAGGGGGCACGGCGAACACCGGGGAGCTGTTTTTT.

This chain joins TRBV11-3 and TRBJ2-7; D uncertain. Germline assignment: CDR1 SGHNT and CDR2 YENEEA. This CDR3 region has 15 residues. The germline V and J ends were trimmed by 0 bases and 1 base, with 10 bases remaining between them. CDR3 protein: CASSLDRTESYEQYF. As DNA, the CDR3 is TGTGCCAGCAGCTTAGACCGGACCGAGTCCTACGAGCAGTACTTC.